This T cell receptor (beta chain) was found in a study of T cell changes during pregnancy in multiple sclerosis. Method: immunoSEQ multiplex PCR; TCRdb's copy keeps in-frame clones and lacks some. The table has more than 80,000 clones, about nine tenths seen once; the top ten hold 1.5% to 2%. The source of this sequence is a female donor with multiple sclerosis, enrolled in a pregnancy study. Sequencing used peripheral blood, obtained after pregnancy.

CDR3 bases: TGTGCCAGTAGTATAGGCCTAGGGACAGGCCTTAAAAACATTCAGTACTTC. This gives the protein CASSIGLGTGLKNIQYF. The chain joins TRBV19 to TRBJ2-4; 8 bases align to TRBD1. This CDR3 comprises 17 residues. The germline V gene has CDR1 LNHDA and CDR2 SQIVND (reference sequence). V dropped 1 base and J dropped 4; count of bases not matched to a gene: 9.